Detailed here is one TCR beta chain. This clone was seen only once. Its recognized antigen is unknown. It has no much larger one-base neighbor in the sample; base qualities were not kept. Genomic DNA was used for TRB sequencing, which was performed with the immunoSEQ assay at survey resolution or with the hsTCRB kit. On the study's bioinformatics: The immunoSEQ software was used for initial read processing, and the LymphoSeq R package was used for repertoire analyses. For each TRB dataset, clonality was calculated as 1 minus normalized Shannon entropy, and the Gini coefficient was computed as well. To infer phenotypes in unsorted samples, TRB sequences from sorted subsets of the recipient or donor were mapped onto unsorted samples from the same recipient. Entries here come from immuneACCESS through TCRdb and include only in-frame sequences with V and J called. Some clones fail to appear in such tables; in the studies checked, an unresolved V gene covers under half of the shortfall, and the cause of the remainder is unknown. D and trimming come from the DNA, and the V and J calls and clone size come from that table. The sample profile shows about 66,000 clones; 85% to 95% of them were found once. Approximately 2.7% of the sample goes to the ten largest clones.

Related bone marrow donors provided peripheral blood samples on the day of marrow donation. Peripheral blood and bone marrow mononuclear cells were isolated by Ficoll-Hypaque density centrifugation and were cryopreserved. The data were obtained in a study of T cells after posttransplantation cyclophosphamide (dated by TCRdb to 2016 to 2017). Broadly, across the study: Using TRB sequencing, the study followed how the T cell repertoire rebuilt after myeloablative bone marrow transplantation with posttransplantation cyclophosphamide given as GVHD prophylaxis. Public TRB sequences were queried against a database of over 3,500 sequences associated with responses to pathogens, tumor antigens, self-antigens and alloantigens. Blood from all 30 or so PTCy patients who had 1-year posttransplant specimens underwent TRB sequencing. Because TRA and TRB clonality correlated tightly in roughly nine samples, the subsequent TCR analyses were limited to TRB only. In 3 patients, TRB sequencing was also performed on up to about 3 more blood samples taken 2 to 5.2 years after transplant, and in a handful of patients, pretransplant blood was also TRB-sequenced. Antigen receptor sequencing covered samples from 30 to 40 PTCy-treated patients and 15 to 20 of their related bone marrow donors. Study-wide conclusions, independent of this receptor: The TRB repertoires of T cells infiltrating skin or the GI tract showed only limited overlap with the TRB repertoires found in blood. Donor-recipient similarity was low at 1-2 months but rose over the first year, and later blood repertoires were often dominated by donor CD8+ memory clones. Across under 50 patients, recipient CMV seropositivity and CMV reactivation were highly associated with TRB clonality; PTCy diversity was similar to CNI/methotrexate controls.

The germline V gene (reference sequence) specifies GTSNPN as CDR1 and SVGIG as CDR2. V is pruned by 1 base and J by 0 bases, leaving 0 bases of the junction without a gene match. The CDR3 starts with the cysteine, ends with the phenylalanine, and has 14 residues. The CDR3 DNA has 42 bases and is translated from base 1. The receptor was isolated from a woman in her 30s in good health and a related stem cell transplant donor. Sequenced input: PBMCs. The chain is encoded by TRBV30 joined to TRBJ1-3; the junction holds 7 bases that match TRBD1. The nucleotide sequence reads TGTGCCTGGAGTGCAGGGGGCTCTGGAAACACCATATATTTT. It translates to CAWSAGGSGNTIYF.